This T cell receptor (beta chain) was sequenced for a study of CD8 T cells in Susac syndrome. With random hexamers, about 0.5 to 1 ug RNA was reverse transcribed. TCR beta CDR3 was amplified by immunoSEQ multiplex PCR. This amplification extended across 54 Vbeta and 13 Jbeta segments. TCRdb redid the calling of the immunoSEQ multiplex PCR reads with MiXCR, one entry per CDR3 protein. The data show 120,000 or so distinct CDR3 sequences, 90% to 95% seen once. The CDR3 extends over 16 amino acids. Germline V CDR1 and CDR2: DFQATT, SNEGSKA (reference sequence). V shed 5 bases, J shed 5 bases, and the junction held 12 bases outside the gene matches. From blood CD8+ and CD4+ T cells, the TCR beta chain was sequenced. The multiple sclerosis controls comprised treatment-naive patients whose relapsing-remitting disease was stable or active.

Sequencing was carried out using CD4+ T cells from PBMCs. This clonotype was sampled from a human donor with multiple sclerosis. This chain uses TRBV20-1 with TRBJ2-2; 9 positions agree with TRBD1. CDR3 nucleotides: TGCAGTGCTTCCACCGGAGGGACAGGGCTAACCGGGGAGCTGTTTTTT. As protein: CSASTGGTGLTGELFF.